The 20 T cell receptor beta chains listed next were all sequenced from one sample in a study of tumor and adjacent non-tumor tissue in lung cancer. This sample's RNA came from whole unsorted tissue. Three rounds of nested PCR, following a modified ARM-PCR protocol, produced the TCRbeta library. TCRdb processed the multiplex PCR reads anew with MiXCR; each CDR3 protein has one entry. The data show 110,000 or so distinct CDR3 sequences, more than 60% seen once. Sequencing was done on a sample of lung tumor tissue. Receptors were obtained from a woman aged 60-75 years with non-small cell lung cancer.

The chain recombines TRBV6-5 with TRBJ1-6; D gene unclear. Germline values: CDR1 MNHEY, CDR2 SVGAGI. With 6 bases removed from V and 7 bases from J, the gap between germline ends came to 19 bases. This CDR3 has 16 residues. The CDR3 DNA reads as TGTGCCAGCAGCCGAAAACCTTTCGAGCCAAATTCACCCCTCCACTTT. Translation gives CASSRKPFEPNSPLHF.

Points on this clonotype: A read error is possible here, since a much larger clone lies one base away. The chain employs TRBV6-1 and TRBJ2-7, with D hard to call. Per germline, CDR1 MNHNS and CDR2 SASEGT. This CDR3 has 15 residues. The V end lost 1 base, the J end lost 3 bases, and 13 bases lay between the germline ends. This chain's CDR3 is CASSEEVVGDYEQYF. CDR3 DNA sequence: TGTGCCAGCAGTGAAGAGGTGGTTGGCGACTACGAGCAGTACTTC.

Notes on this clonotype: A junction boundary mismatches the germline segment, possibly from a read error. This sequence joins TRBV6-1 and TRBJ1-1, with a weak D call TRBD1 (6 bases). Germline lookup yields CDR1 MNHNS and CDR2 SASEGT. This CDR3 spans 16 amino acids. CDR3 residues: CASIEGGGGRSTEAFF. For the CDR3, the DNA is TGTGCTAGCATTGAAGGAGGGGGGGGCCGGAGCACTGAAGCTTTCTTT.

In the case of this clonotype: The germline gene is not matched at one end of the junction; a read error may be the cause. This chain links TRBV6-6 with TRBJ1-2; D uncertain. This CDR3 spans 14 amino acids. Germline assignment: CDR1 MNHNY and CDR2 SVGAGI (reference sequence). CDR3 DNA: TGTACCAGCAGTAACGTGCAGGATTATTATGGCTACACCTTC. Its translation is CTSSNVQDYYGYTF.

This clonotype was seen at least ten times. V and J are TRBV13 and TRBJ2-2; 9 bases map to TRBD2. The CDR3 is made up of 18 amino acids. Trimming at V came to 1 base and at J to 5 bases, leaving 11 bases not matched to a gene. Germline-derived CDR1 and CDR2 are PRHDT and FYEKMQ (reference sequence). CDR3 amino acids: CASSLVGLAGRSTGELFF. DNA for the CDR3: TGTGCCAGCAGCTTAGTGGGGCTAGCGGGAAGAAGTACCGGGGAGCTGTTTTTT.

This clonotype was detected many times. The chain is built from TRBV11-2 and TRBJ2-5; D possibly corresponds to TRBD2 (6 bases). Germline assignment: CDR1 SGHAT and CDR2 FQNNGV. The CDR3 loop spans 17 amino acids. Trimming removed 1 base at V and 5 bases at J, with 20 bases between. CDR3 region: CASSLGRSGGYRETQYF. The CDR3 DNA sequence: TGTGCCAGCAGCTTAGGTCGCTCCGGGGGTTACCGGGAGACCCAGTACTTC.

On this clonotype: The CDR3 end shows no conserved phenylalanine or tryptophan, and so a read error is likely. The rearrangement joins TRBV6-1 to TRBJ2-3; a weak D match, TRBD1 (5 bases). CDR1 and CDR2 from the germline V gene are MNHNS and SASEGT. V was trimmed by 8 bases and J by 0 bases, leaving 12 bases between them. The CDR3 spans 14 residues. The CDR3 sequence is CASRSRASTDTQYL. The CDR3 DNA follows: TGTGCCAGCCGATCCAGGGCTAGCACAGATACGCAGTATTTG.

As to this clonotype: This may arise from a read error, as a much more abundant clone is one base away. This chain links TRBV6-5 with TRBJ2-1, with 10 positions matching TRBD2. CDR1 and CDR2 from the germline V gene are MNHEY and SVGAGI. This CDR3 spans 15 amino acids. CDR3 sequence reads: CVSSSSGRASREQFF. CDR3 DNA: TGTGTCAGCAGTTCGAGCGGGAGGGCTTCCAGGGAGCAGTTCTTC.

A word on this clonotype: Given a much more abundant clone one base away, this may be a read error. The chain couples TRBV4-1 to TRBJ2-7, with a weak D call TRBD1 (6 bases). The CDR3 totals 14 residues. The V gene's germline CDR1 is MGHRA and CDR2 YSYEKL. V was cut by 4 bases and J by 8 bases, with 18 bases left in between. The CDR3 is CASSLGGAGEKQYV. In nucleotides, the CDR3 is TGCGCCAGCAGCCTCGGTGGGGCAGGGGAAAAGCAGTACGTC.

Turning to this clonotype: Possible read error: a much larger clone is one base away. The chain links TRBV6-2 or TRBV6-3 to TRBJ1-5; D is ambiguous. The CDR3 is 14 amino acids. From germline, CDR1 is MNHEY and CDR2 SVGEGT. CDR3 bases: TGTGCCAGCAGTTACGCGGAGGGCAATCAGCCCGAGCATTTT. It yields the protein CASSYAEGNQPEHF.

Turning to this clonotype: An end of the junction does not agree with germline; a read error may underlie this. V and J are TRBV11-3 and TRBJ2-1; either TRBD1 or TRBD2 may fit D (6 bases each). The CDR3 sequence is 15 residues long. Germline assignment: CDR1 SGHNT and CDR2 YENEEA. The CDR3 region has the DNA TGTGCCAGCAGCTTAGACGGGGGCTCCTACAAAGAGCAGTTCTTC. Translated: CASSLDGGSYKEQFF.

As to this clonotype: The junction shows a germline mismatch at one end, possibly a read error. V is TRBV11-1 and J is TRBJ2-2; TRBD2 matches at 11 bases. The germline V gene encodes CDR1 SGHAT and CDR2 FQDESV (reference sequence). This CDR3 is 17 amino acids long. CDR3 sequence: CASGPQLAGESTWELFF. The CDR3 DNA sequence: TGTGCCAGCGGCCCTCAACTAGCGGGAGAATCCACCTGGGAGCTGTTTTTT.

There are a few counts of this clonotype. The chain couples TRBV20-1 to TRBJ2-6; either TRBD1 or TRBD2 may fit D (5 bases each). The germline V gene has CDR1 DFQATT and CDR2 SNEGSKA (reference sequence). V lost 6 bases and J lost 0, with 15 bases in between. The CDR3 contains 16 residues. This CDR3 is CSASMRGISGANVLTF. DNA of the CDR3: TGCAGTGCGTCAATGAGGGGAATCTCTGGGGCCAACGTCCTGACTTTC.

With regard to this clonotype: The junction and the germline gene differ at one end; a read error may be behind it. This sequence joins TRBV6-6 and TRBJ2-7; 9 bases map to TRBD1. The CDR3 sequence is 15 residues long. Germline V gene data show CDR1 as MNHNY and CDR2 as SVGAGI (reference sequence). The CDR3 here is CDSSRQTGGDYELYF. In nucleotides, the CDR3 is TGTGACAGCAGCCGCCAGACAGGGGGAGACTACGAGCTGTACTTC.

The count of this clonotype is one. Possible read error: a much larger clone is one base away. The gene calls are TRBV6-1 and TRBJ1-3; no clear D. Germline V gene sequence: CDR1 MNHNS, CDR2 SASEGT. Deletions cut 1 base from V and 0 bases from J, with 13 bases between. The CDR3 totals 17 residues. The CDR3 sequence is CASSEGPTSSSGNTIYF. DNA for the CDR3: TGTGCCAGCAGTGAAGGTCCTACTAGCAGCTCTGGAAACACCATATATTTT.

The rearrangement joins TRBV7-2 to TRBJ2-1; tentative D call: TRBD2 (6 bases). Trimming removed 4 bases from V and 4 bases from J, with 11 bases in between. This CDR3 is built from 14 residues. Looked up from germline, CDR1 is SGHTA and CDR2 is FQGNSA. The CDR3 is CASSSTGVYNEQFF. The CDR3 DNA follows: TGTGCCAGCAGCTCGACGGGAGTTTACAATGAGCAGTTCTTC.

With regard to this clonotype: One end of the junction is discordant with germline, which a read error may explain. The rearrangement uses TRBV6-1 and TRBJ1-5; D call uncertain. Germline V gives CDR1 MNHNS, CDR2 SASEGT. The CDR3 contains 17 residues. CDR3 nucleotide sequence: TGTGCGAGCAGTAAGGGTAAGACGGCGGTGAGCAATCAGCCCCAGCATTTT. This gives the protein CASSKGKTAVSNQPQHF.

About this clonotype: The conserved phenylalanine or tryptophan is not found at the CDR3 terminus, so this likely reflects a read error. The limits of the CDR3 on the DNA are not certain, so only TCRdb's listed CDR3 is given. The genes are TRBV4-1 and TRBJ1-5. The germline CDR1 and CDR2 sequences are MGHRA and YSYEKL. Termini included, the CDR3 measures 15 amino acids. CDR3 sequence: CASSQESGLNQPQQL.

In the case of this clonotype: The conserved closing phenylalanine or tryptophan is absent in this CDR3, likely reflecting a read error. The limits of the CDR3 on the DNA are not certain, so only TCRdb's listed CDR3 is given. This rearrangement joins TRBV6-5 to TRBJ1-2; the D call in the table, TRBD1, was not verified against the DNA. The germline CDR1 and CDR2 sequences are MNHEY and SVGAGI. The CDR3 is 15 residues long, ends included. The CDR3 protein is CASRPRGESNYGYTY.

CDR3 protein: CSPTRDNSPLHF. The DNA for the CDR3 is TGCAGCCCGACCCGGGATAATTCACCCCTCCACTTT. This chain joins TRBV20-1 and TRBJ1-6; D remains ambiguous. Germline V gene lookup returns CDR1 DFQATT and CDR2 SNEGSKA (reference sequence). The CDR3 runs 12 residues.